These 4 T cell receptor beta chains were all obtained from the same sample, sequenced in a study of blood T cell repertoires in COVID-19. TCRdb keeps only in-frame clones here, not all; method: immunoSEQ multiplex PCR. Found here are about 180,000 clones, 70% to 80% of them singletons; the top ten hold 17%. The sample consisted of PBMCs or T cells enriched from blood (not recorded which). The receptors here all came from a woman aged 50 to 60 who had recovered from COVID-19.

The V and J genes are TRBV28 and TRBJ1-2; no clear D gene. This CDR3 is 11 amino acids long. The V and J ends lost 5 bases and 4 bases respectively, with 5 bases between them. Germline lookup yields CDR1 MDHEN and CDR2 SYDVKM. The CDR3 bases are TGTGCCAGCAGTCACAGCTATGGCTACACCTTC. Protein: CASSHSYGYTF.

The gene calls are TRBV28 and TRBJ2-7, with a tentative D call TRBD2 (5 bases). This CDR3 contains 13 residues. Per germline, CDR1 MDHEN and CDR2 SYDVKM. Between the trimmed V and J ends, which lost 5 bases and 2 bases, there was a span of 10 bases. CDR3 nucleotides: TGTGCCAGCAGTGAGCGGCGTCCCTACGAGCAGTACTTC. It yields the protein CASSERRPYEQYF.

This clone was seen just once. The chain has TRBV29-1 and TRBJ2-5; the match to TRBD1 covers 9 bases. The CDR3 loop spans 15 amino acids. V shed 6 bases, J shed 2 bases, and the junction held 10 bases outside the gene matches. CDR1 is SQVTM and CDR2 is ANQGSEA in the germline V gene. In DNA form, the CDR3 reads TGCAGCGTGACGACTACCGGGACAGGGCAAGAGACCCAGTACTTC. Amino acids: CSVTTTGTGQETQYF.

This clone was seen once. V and J are TRBV19 and TRBJ2-5; 9 bases match TRBD1. With V trimmed by 3 bases and J by 5 bases, 7 bases remained unmatched. The germline gives CDR1 LNHDA, CDR2 SQIVND (reference sequence). The CDR3 has 15 amino acids. In DNA form, the CDR3 reads TGTGCCAGTAGTATGACAGGGGGTAGTGGGGAGACCCAGTACTTC. It translates to CASSMTGGSGETQYF.